The sequence of this TCR beta chain was determined in a study of blood T cell repertoires in COVID-19. Looking at the study overall: Samples of COVID-19 (acute and convalescent) were obtained from the United States, Italy and Spain. Sample material is recorded as cDNA or gDNA derived from T cells, B-cell-depleted T cells, or PBMCs.

Enrollees, about 18 to 89 years old, lived in 20 to 25 US areas. The CDR3 is made up of 17 amino acids. The germline CDR1 and CDR2 sequences are SGHTA and FQGTGA. With 3 bases clipped from V and 0 bases from J, the junction kept 6 bases outside the gene matches. In the authors' methods: Quantification of nucleated cells was approximated via reference gene primer amplification. Measured with immunoSEQ multiplex PCR; TCRdb has only the in-frame clones, and not every one. V and J calls and clone size come straight from that table; D and trimming were deduced from the DNA. The sample has 200,000 to 300,000 clones; around 89% are singletons.

Sequences were obtained from PBMCs or T cells enriched from blood (not recorded which). The sequence was obtained from a woman aged 25 to 45 who had recovered from COVID-19. This sequence joins TRBV7-3 and TRBJ2-1, with TRBD1 matching 9 bases. CDR3 residues: CASSFGGTGPSYNEQFF. The CDR3 nucleotides are TGTGCCAGCAGCTTTGGCGGGACAGGGCCCTCCTACAATGAGCAGTTCTTC.